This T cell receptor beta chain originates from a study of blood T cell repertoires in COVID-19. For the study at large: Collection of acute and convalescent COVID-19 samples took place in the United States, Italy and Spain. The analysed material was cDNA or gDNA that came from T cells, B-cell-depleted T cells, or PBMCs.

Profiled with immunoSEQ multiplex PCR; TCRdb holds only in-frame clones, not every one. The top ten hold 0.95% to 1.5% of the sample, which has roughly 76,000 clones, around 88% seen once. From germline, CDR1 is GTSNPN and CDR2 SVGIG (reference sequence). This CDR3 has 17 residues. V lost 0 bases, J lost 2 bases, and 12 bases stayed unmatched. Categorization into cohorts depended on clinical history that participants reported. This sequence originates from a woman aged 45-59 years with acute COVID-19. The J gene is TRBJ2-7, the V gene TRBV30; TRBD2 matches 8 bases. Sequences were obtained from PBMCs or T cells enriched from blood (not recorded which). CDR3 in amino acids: CAWSVLDSGDRTYEQYF. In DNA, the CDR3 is TGTGCCTGGAGTGTACTTGATAGCGGGGACCGAACCTACGAGCAGTACTTC.